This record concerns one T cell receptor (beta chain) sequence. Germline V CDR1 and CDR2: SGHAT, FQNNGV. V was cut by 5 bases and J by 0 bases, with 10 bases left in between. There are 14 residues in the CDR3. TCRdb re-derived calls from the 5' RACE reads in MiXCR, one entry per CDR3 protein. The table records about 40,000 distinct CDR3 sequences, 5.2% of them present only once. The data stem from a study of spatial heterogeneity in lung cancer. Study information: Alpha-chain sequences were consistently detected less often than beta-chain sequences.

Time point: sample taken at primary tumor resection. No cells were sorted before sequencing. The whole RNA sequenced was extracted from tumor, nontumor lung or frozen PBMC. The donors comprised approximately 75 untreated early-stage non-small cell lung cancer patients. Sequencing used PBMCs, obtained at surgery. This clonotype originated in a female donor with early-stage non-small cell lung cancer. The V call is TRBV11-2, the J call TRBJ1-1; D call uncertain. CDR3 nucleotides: TGTGCCAGCAGCGAAAGGCCAATGAACACTGAAGCTTTCTTT. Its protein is CASSERPMNTEAFF.